Below, 28 T cell receptor beta chains from the same sample are listed, as sequenced in a study of T cell responses to AZD1222 COVID-19 vaccine. Method: immunoSEQ multiplex PCR; TCRdb's copy keeps in-frame clones and lacks some. The sample consists of 200,000 or so clones, around 87% of them appearing once. Sequenced material: peripheral blood, taken on day 0 of MenACWY control vaccination. Receptor source: an adult in good health.

The V gene is TRBV28, the J gene TRBJ2-3; weak D call: TRBD1 (5 bases). The V end lost 6 bases, the J end lost 10 bases, and 14 bases lay between the germline ends. Germline loops: CDR1 MDHEN, CDR2 SYDVKM. The CDR3 has 12 amino acids. CDR3 sequence reads: CASSTRQSPQYF. The CDR3 DNA reads as TGTGCCAGCAGCACCCGACAGAGCCCGCAGTATTTT.

The rearrangement uses TRBV7-9 and TRBJ1-1, with D maybe TRBD1 (5 bases). Germline V gene lookup returns CDR1 SEHNR and CDR2 FQNEAQ (reference sequence). This CDR3 region has 12 residues. Trimming removed 5 bases at V and 7 bases at J, with 11 bases between. For the CDR3, the DNA is TGTGCCAGCAGCCCCCAGGGAATTGAAGCTTTCTTT. As protein: CASSPQGIEAFF. The whole variable domain, filled in from reference TRBV7-9 and TRBJ1-1, reads DTGVSQNPRHKITKRGQNVTFRCDPISEHNRLYWYRQTLGQGPEFLTYFQNEAQLEKSRLLSDRFSAERPKGSFSTLEIQRTEQGDSAMYLCASSPQGIEAFFGQGTRLTVV.

The chain combines TRBV7-2 with TRBJ2-5, with D perhaps matching TRBD2 (5 bases). This CDR3 comprises 13 residues. Looked up from germline, CDR1 is SGHTA and CDR2 is FQGNSA. Between the trimmed V and J ends, which lost 8 bases and 0 bases, there was a span of 10 bases. CDR3 sequence reads: CASATGNQETQYF. The CDR3 bases are TGTGCCAGCGCGACCGGGAACCAAGAGACCCAGTACTTC.

V and J are TRBV7-2 and TRBJ1-3; possible D gene TRBD1, 6 bases. Trimming cost V 10 bases and J 0 bases, with 22 bases left between them. CDR3 length: 17 residues. Per germline, CDR1 SGHTA and CDR2 FQGNSA. The CDR3 bases are TGTGCCACCTCGTCCGCCGGGACACGGTTCTCTGGAAACACCATATATTTT. This gives the protein CATSSAGTRFSGNTIYF.

This chain uses TRBV11-1 with TRBJ2-5, with a weak D call TRBD2 (6 bases). Trimming left V 3 bases short and J 5 bases short, with 13 bases between. Germline-derived CDR1 and CDR2 are SGHAT and FQDESV (reference sequence). This CDR3 region has 14 residues. The CDR3 DNA is TGTGCCAGCAGCTTCGGACCCGCGGGGGAGACCCAGTACTTC. Translated, it gives CASSFGPAGETQYF.

This chain connects TRBV7-9 to TRBJ1-1; D is ambiguous. The V gene's germline CDR1 is SEHNR and CDR2 FQNEAQ (reference sequence). The CDR3 is 13 amino acids. V lost 1 base and J lost 12, with 15 bases in between. The CDR3 nucleotides are TGTGCCAGCAGCTTAGTATCCGGGGTGCAAACTTTCTTT. Encoded protein: CASSLVSGVQTFF. Drawing the rest from reference TRBV7-9 and TRBJ1-1, the complete variable domain is DTGVSQNPRHKITKRGQNVTFRCDPISEHNRLYWYRQTLGQGPEFLTYFQNEAQLEKSRLLSDRFSAERPKGSFSTLEIQRTEQGDSAMYLCASSLVSGVQTFFGQGTRLTVV.

The chain has TRBV11-1 and TRBJ2-7, with 8 bases lining up with TRBD1. CDR1 and CDR2 from the germline V gene are SGHAT and FQDESV (reference sequence). V was pared by 5 bases and J by 7 bases, with 7 bases of the junction left unmatched. The CDR3 has 13 residues. The CDR3 reads CASSQWTGLEQYF. As DNA, the CDR3 is TGTGCCAGCAGCCAATGGACAGGGCTTGAGCAGTACTTC.

The CDR3 here is CASSPQGGRRTQYF. CDR3 DNA sequence: TGTGCCAGCAGCCCCCAAGGGGGGCGCAGGACCCAGTACTTC. V gene TRBV7-2 combines with J gene TRBJ2-5; possibly TRBD1 or TRBD2 for D (6 bases each). This CDR3 is 14 amino acids long. V was shortened by 5 bases and J by 7 bases, with 17 bases between the two germline ends. CDR1 is SGHTA and CDR2 is FQGNSA in the germline V gene.

This clone was recorded once. The chain recombines TRBV7-3 with TRBJ2-3; tentative D call: TRBD1 (5 bases). Trimming pared 6 bases from V and 0 bases from J, leaving 19 bases between. The CDR3 covers 17 residues. The germline CDR1 and CDR2 sequences are SGHTA and FQGTGA. The CDR3 coding sequence is TGTGCCAGCAGAAGGGGTAATGCGGACACAAGCACAGATACGCAGTATTTT. It codes for CASRRGNADTSTDTQYF.

The CDR3 DNA reads TGTGCCAGCAGTTTGCCCCTGGGACAGGCAAATGAGCAGTTCTTC. Protein sequence: CASSLPLGQANEQFF. The V gene is TRBV28, the J gene TRBJ2-1, with 8 bases fitting TRBD1. CDR1 MDHEN and CDR2 SYDVKM come from the germline V gene. CDR3 length: 15 residues. The trim removed 3 bases at V and 7 bases at J, leaving 8 bases unmatched.

The chain employs TRBV30 and TRBJ1-1, with D possibly TRBD1 on 5 matching bases. V was pared by 8 bases and J by 3 bases, with 10 bases between. Germline V gene sequence: CDR1 GTSNPN, CDR2 SVGIG (reference sequence). This CDR3 is 11 amino acids long. CDR3 sequence (DNA): TGTGCCAGTACAGGCGACACTGAAGCTTTCTTT. It yields the protein CASTGDTEAFF. Full variable domain (missing parts from reference TRBV30 and TRBJ1-1): SQTIHQWPATLVQPVGSPLSLECTVEGTSNPNLYWYRQAAGRGLQLLFYSVGIGQISSEVPQNLSASRPQDRQFILSSKKLLLSDSGFYLCASTGDTEAFFGQGTRLTVV.

This chain joins TRBV5-1 and TRBJ1-4, with D tentatively TRBD1 (6 bases). Germline V gives CDR1 SGHRS, CDR2 YFSETQ. The CDR3 spans 14 residues. Trimming took 3 bases from V and 5 from J, leaving 11 bases between them. DNA of the CDR3: TGCGCCAGCAGCTCGGCGGACAGAAATGAAAAACTGTTTTTT. It specifies CASSSADRNEKLFF.

The chain is built from TRBV6-5 and TRBJ2-1, with TRBD1 matching 8 bases. V shed 2 bases and J 6 bases; nucleotides not matched to a gene: 9. Germline CDR1 and CDR2: MNHEY and SVGAGI. The CDR3 length is 16 residues. In nucleotides, the CDR3 is TGTGCCAGCAGTTACCCGACCGGGACAGGCCCCAATGAGCAGTTCTTC. This codes for CASSYPTGTGPNEQFF.

The V gene is TRBV27, the J gene TRBJ1-2; D call uncertain. This CDR3 comprises 15 residues. Germline V CDR1 and CDR2: MNHEY, SMNVEV (reference sequence). V lost 1 base and J 2 bases, leaving 11 bases between the germline ends. The chain's CDR3 is CASSLFHSGNYGYTF. The CDR3 coding sequence is TGTGCCAGCAGTTTATTCCACTCGGGGAACTATGGCTACACCTTC.

This clone occurred a few times. The rearrangement links TRBV28 to TRBJ1-6; D remains unclear. The CDR3 runs 13 residues. Trimming removed 9 bases at V and 6 bases at J, with 12 bases between. Per the germline V gene, CDR1 is MDHEN and CDR2 is SYDVKM. As DNA, the CDR3 is TGTGCCAGTAAACAGACGATTAATTCACCCCTCCACTTT. This encodes CASKQTINSPLHF.

This chain joins TRBV7-3 and TRBJ1-1; D gene uncertain. The CDR3 has 15 residues. Germline CDR1 is SGHTA and CDR2 is FQGTGA. Trimming cost V 0 bases and J 4 bases, with 12 bases left between them. In DNA, the CDR3 is TGTGCCAGCAGCTTAACTCCATCGGGCAGCACTGAAGCTTTCTTT. Amino acids: CASSLTPSGSTEAFF.

The chain has TRBV5-5 and TRBJ2-7; the D gene is possibly TRBD1 (5 bases). This CDR3 contains 14 residues. Deletions cut 3 bases from V and 4 bases from J, with 14 bases between. The germline CDR1 and CDR2 sequences are SGHKS and YYEKEE (reference sequence). In nucleotides, the CDR3 is TGTGCCAGCAGCTCCTTACGGACACGATACGAGCAGTACTTC. Residues: CASSSLRTRYEQYF.

The chain carries TRBV4-2 and TRBJ2-1; D possibly uses TRBD1 or TRBD2 (6 bases each). Trimming stripped 1 base from V and 8 bases from J, with 27 bases between. Germline V lookup: CDR1 LGHNA, CDR2 YNFKEQ. The CDR3 is 19 amino acids. This CDR3 is CASSQVLTTGAVPYYEQFF. The CDR3 DNA sequence: TGTGCCAGCAGCCAAGTCCTCACTACGGGGGCGGTCCCTTATTATGAGCAGTTCTTC.

This clone was found a few times. The chain links TRBV5-6 to TRBJ1-2, with a possible D match to TRBD1 (6 bases). V dropped 4 bases and J dropped 0 bases, with 16 bases sitting between them. The germline CDR1 and CDR2 sequences are SGHDT and YYEEEE. The CDR3 contains 16 residues. CDR3 region: CASSDGGPNSNYGYTF. The DNA for the CDR3 is TGTGCCAGCAGCGACGGGGGCCCGAACTCTAACTATGGCTACACCTTC.

J is TRBJ2-3 and V is TRBV7-3; 8 nucleotides agree with TRBD2. CDR3 length: 15 residues. In germline, CDR1 is SGHTA, CDR2 FQGTGA. The V and J ends lost 5 bases and 6 bases, in that order; junction bases with no gene match: 10. CDR3 residues: CASSDPGLDSDTQYF. The CDR3 nucleotides read TGTGCCAGCAGCGATCCGGGACTAGATTCCGATACGCAGTATTTT.

The genes are TRBV27 and TRBJ1-4; D possibly corresponds to TRBD1 (5 bases). The germline V gene has CDR1 MNHEY and CDR2 SMNVEV (reference sequence). The CDR3 covers 14 residues. V lost 6 bases and J lost 8, with 16 bases in between. CDR3 nucleotide sequence: TGTGCCAGCAGAATGTCCGGGACTCGAGAAAAACTGTTTTTT. Translation: CASRMSGTREKLFF.

J is TRBJ1-1 and V is TRBV5-1; 12 bases align to TRBD1. This CDR3 is 14 amino acids long. CDR1 and CDR2 from the germline V gene are SGHRS and YFSETQ. V was clipped by 4 bases and J by 6 bases; unmatched bases: 4. CDR3 in DNA: TGCGCCAGCAGCGTCGGGACAGGGGGCTCTGAAGCTTTCTTT. Encoded protein: CASSVGTGGSEAFF.

This chain uses TRBV5-6 with TRBJ2-1, with 10 bases that match TRBD1. This CDR3 has 15 amino acids. The V gene end was trimmed by 0 bases and the J gene end by 8 bases; junction bases not matched to a gene: 5. CDR1 SGHDT and CDR2 YYEEEE come from the germline V gene. The CDR3 region is CASSLAGTGVDEQFF. Here the CDR3 DNA reads TGTGCCAGCAGCTTGGCCGGGACAGGGGTTGATGAGCAGTTCTTC.

J is TRBJ1-5 and V is TRBV28; D may be TRBD1 (5 bases). The CDR3 runs to 14 residues. Trimming took off 3 bases at V and 3 bases at J, with 9 bases between the two ends. The germline gives CDR1 MDHEN, CDR2 SYDVKM. CDR3 residues: CASSLSGYNQPQHF. CDR3 nucleotide sequence: TGTGCCAGCAGTTTGTCAGGGTACAATCAGCCCCAGCATTTT.

This chain links TRBV5-4 with TRBJ2-5; 10 bases align to TRBD1. After removal of 4 bases from V and 4 bases from J, the junction contained 7 bases not matched to a gene. The CDR3 runs to 15 residues. Germline V CDR1 and CDR2: SGHNT, YYREEE (reference sequence). This CDR3 reads CASSAGTGEGETQYF. CDR3 sequence (DNA): TGTGCCAGCAGCGCCGGGACAGGGGAAGGAGAGACCCAGTACTTC.

V is TRBV19 and J is TRBJ1-5; TRBD1 might be the D (6 bases). Germline V gene lookup returns CDR1 LNHDA and CDR2 SQIVND (reference sequence). Trimming removed 3 bases from V and 2 bases from J, with 11 bases in between. The CDR3 runs 15 residues. The DNA for the CDR3 is TGTGCCAGTAGTATCCCGGACAGAGGCAATCAGCCCCAGCATTTT. Amino acid sequence: CASSIPDRGNQPQHF.

The chain has TRBV30 and TRBJ2-7, with D possibly matching TRBD1 (5 bases). Germline values: CDR1 GTSNPN, CDR2 SVGIG (reference sequence). Between the trimmed V and J ends, which lost 4 bases and 2 bases, there was a span of 15 bases. CDR3 length: 14 residues. CDR3 loop: CAWTPDRGAYEQYF. CDR3 DNA sequence: TGTGCCTGGACCCCCGACAGAGGTGCCTACGAGCAGTACTTC.

This chain connects TRBV11-3 to TRBJ2-2; 7 bases align to TRBD1. The V and J ends lost 5 bases and 4 bases, in that order; junction bases with no gene match: 4. CDR3 size: 14 residues. Per germline, CDR1 SGHNT and CDR2 YENEEA. DNA of the CDR3: TGTGCCAGCAGCCCGGGACAGAGCACCGGGGAGCTGTTTTTT. Translating gives CASSPGQSTGELFF.